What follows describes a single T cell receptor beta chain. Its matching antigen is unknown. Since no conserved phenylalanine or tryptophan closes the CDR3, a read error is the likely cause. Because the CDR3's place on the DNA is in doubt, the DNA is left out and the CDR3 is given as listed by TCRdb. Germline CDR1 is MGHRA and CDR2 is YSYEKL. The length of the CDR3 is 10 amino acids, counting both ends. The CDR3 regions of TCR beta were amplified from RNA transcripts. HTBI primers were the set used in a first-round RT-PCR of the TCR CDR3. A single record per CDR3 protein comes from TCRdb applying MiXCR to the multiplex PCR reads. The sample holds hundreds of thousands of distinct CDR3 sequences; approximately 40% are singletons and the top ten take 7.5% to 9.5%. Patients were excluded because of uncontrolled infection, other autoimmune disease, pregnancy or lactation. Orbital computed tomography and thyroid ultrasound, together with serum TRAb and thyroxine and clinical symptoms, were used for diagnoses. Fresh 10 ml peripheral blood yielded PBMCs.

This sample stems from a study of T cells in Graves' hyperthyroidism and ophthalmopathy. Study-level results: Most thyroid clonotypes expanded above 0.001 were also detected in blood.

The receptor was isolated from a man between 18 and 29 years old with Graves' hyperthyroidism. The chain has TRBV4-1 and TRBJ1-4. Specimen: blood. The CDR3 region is CASSQDISSY.